The next 10 T cell receptor beta chains were all read from a single sample in a study of beta chain features in type 1 diabetes. cDNA synthesis used the whole RNA isolate, giving expressed TCRB sequences. Clones were sequenced by immunoSEQ multiplex PCR, and TCRdb holds only the in-frame ones, with some missing. The table records 200,000 to 300,000 clones, around a quarter of them present only once. The sequencing input was central memory CD4+ T cells from blood. The source of these receptors is a man under 40 in good health.

This clone was observed a few times. V is TRBV15 and J is TRBJ1-1; the D is unclear. The CDR3 spans 15 residues. V was clipped by 1 base and J by 0 bases, with 9 bases between them. Per the germline V gene, CDR1 is LNHNV and CDR2 is YYDKDF (reference sequence). The CDR3, as DNA: TGTGCCACCAGCAGAGTAAGGGCGTTGAACACTGAAGCTTTCTTT. Amino acid sequence: CATSRVRALNTEAFF.

This clone has only a few counts. The chain combines TRBV30 with TRBJ1-2; D not resolved. The CDR3 consists of 13 residues. The V end lost 2 bases, the J end lost 8 bases, and 15 bases lay between the germline ends. Germline CDR1 GTSNPN, CDR2 SVGIG (reference sequence). The CDR3 spells CAWSSVLGLGYTF. For the CDR3, the DNA is TGTGCCTGGAGTTCAGTTCTGGGGTTGGGCTACACCTTC. Combining the CDR3 with reference TRBV30 and TRBJ1-2 gives the whole variable domain SQTIHQWPATLVQPVGSPLSLECTVEGTSNPNLYWYRQAAGRGLQLLFYSVGIGQISSEVPQNLSASRPQDRQFILSSKKLLLSDSGFYLCAWSSVLGLGYTFGSGTRLTVV.

This clone was counted between two and nine times. The chain couples TRBV29-1 to TRBJ2-3; D is unresolved. The CDR3 covers 11 residues. Between the trimmed V and J ends, which lost 8 bases and 2 bases, there was a span of 8 bases. CDR1 is SQVTM and CDR2 is ANQGSEA in the germline V gene. The CDR3 sequence is CSTTTTDTQYF. The CDR3 coding sequence is TGCAGCACAACAACCACAGATACGCAGTATTTT.

This sequence joins TRBV2 and TRBJ2-3; D is ambiguous. V was cut by 2 bases and J by 5 bases, with 11 bases left in between. Germline V gives CDR1 SNHLY, CDR2 FYNNEI. The CDR3 runs to 14 residues. The CDR3 loop is CASSELWPEDTQYF. The CDR3 DNA reads as TGTGCCAGCAGTGAACTGTGGCCCGAAGATACGCAGTATTTT.

This clone turned up a few times. This chain joins TRBV9 and TRBJ2-7; D not certain. Trimming left V 2 bases short and J 2 bases short, with 11 bases between. Looked up from germline, CDR1 is SGDLS and CDR2 is YYNGEE. The length of the CDR3 is 14 residues. CDR3 bases: TGTGCCAGCAGCGTGCGAGAGTTCACCTACGAGCAGTACTTC. Protein sequence: CASSVREFTYEQYF.

The rearrangement joins TRBV7-2 to TRBJ2-3; weak D call: TRBD2 (5 bases). This CDR3 comprises 16 residues. Germline CDR1 is SGHTA and CDR2 is FQGNSA. V shed 1 base and J shed 0 bases, with 11 bases lying between them. CDR3 residues: CASSLGEKASTDTQYF. In DNA form, the CDR3 reads TGTGCCAGCAGCTTAGGGGAGAAGGCTAGCACAGATACGCAGTATTTT.

The CDR3 reads CASRPPSTNRGLQETQYF. CDR3 in DNA: TGTGCAAGTCGCCCGCCCTCAACAAACAGGGGGCTACAAGAGACCCAGTACTTC. The chain carries TRBV12-2 and TRBJ2-5; the D call in the table, TRBD1, was not verified against the DNA. TRBV12-2 is a pseudogene segment. The CDR3 sequence is 18 residues long.

The chain has TRBV7-9 and TRBJ1-5; D possibly corresponds to TRBD1 (5 bases). V lost 3 bases, J lost 5 bases, and 14 bases lay in between. The CDR3 is made up of 15 amino acids. Germline loops: CDR1 SEHNR, CDR2 FQNEAQ (reference sequence). CDR3 sequence: CASSLIGAGDQPQHF. The CDR3 DNA follows: TGTGCCAGCAGCTTGATAGGGGCTGGAGATCAGCCCCAGCATTTT. Complete variable domain (other parts from reference TRBV7-9 and TRBJ1-5): DTGVSQNPRHKITKRGQNVTFRCDPISEHNRLYWYRQTLGQGPEFLTYFQNEAQLEKSRLLSDRFSAERPKGSFSTLEIQRTEQGDSAMYLCASSLIGAGDQPQHFGDGTRLSIL.

This clone was seen a few times. The chain is built from TRBV29-1 and TRBJ2-1, with a possible D match to TRBD2 (5 bases). From germline, CDR1 is SQVTM and CDR2 ANQGSEA. The CDR3 is 11 residues long. V shed 4 bases and J shed 12 bases, with 13 bases lying between them. The CDR3, as DNA: TGCAGCGTTGCGGGGTCTTATCGGCAGTTCTTC. This translates into CSVAGSYRQFF.

The rearrangement joins TRBV5-1 to TRBJ1-3; 9 bases fit TRBD1. Trimming at V came to 4 bases and at J to 0 bases, leaving 5 bases not matched to a gene. Germline V CDR1 and CDR2: SGHRS, YFSETQ. The CDR3 has 16 residues. The CDR3 loop is CASSTGQGRSGNTIYF. The CDR3 DNA reads as TGCGCCAGCAGCACGGGACAGGGACGCTCTGGAAACACCATATATTTT.